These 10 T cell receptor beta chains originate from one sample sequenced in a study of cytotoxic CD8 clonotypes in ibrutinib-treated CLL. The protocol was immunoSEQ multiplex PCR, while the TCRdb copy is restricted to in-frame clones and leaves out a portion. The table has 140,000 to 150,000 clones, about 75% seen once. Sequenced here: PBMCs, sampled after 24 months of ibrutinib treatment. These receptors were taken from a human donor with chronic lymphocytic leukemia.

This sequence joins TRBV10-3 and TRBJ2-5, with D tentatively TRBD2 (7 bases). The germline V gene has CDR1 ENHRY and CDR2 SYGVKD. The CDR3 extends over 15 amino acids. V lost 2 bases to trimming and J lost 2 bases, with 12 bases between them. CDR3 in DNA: TGTGCCATCAGTGAGCCCGGGGGGCGGCAAGAGACCCAGTACTTC. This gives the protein CAISEPGGRQETQYF.

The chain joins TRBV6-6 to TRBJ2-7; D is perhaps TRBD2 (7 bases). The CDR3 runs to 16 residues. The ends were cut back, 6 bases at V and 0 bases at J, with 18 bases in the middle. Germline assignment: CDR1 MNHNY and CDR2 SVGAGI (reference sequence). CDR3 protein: CASRAGGGGVSYEQYF. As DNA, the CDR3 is TGTGCCAGCAGAGCCGGAGGCGGGGGCGTCTCCTACGAGCAGTACTTC.

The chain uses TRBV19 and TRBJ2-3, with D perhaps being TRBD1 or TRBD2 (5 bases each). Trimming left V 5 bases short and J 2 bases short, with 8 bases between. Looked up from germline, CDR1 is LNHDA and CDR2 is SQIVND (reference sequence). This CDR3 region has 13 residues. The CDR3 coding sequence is TGTGCCAGTAGTGAGGGGCACACAGATACGCAGTATTTT. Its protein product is CASSEGHTDTQYF. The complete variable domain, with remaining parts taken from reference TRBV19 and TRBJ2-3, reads DGGITQSPKYLFRKEGQNVTLSCEQNLNHDAMYWYRQDPGQGLRLIYYSQIVNDFQKGDIAEGYSVSREKKESFPLTVTSAQKNPTAFYLCASSEGHTDTQYFGPGTRLTVL.

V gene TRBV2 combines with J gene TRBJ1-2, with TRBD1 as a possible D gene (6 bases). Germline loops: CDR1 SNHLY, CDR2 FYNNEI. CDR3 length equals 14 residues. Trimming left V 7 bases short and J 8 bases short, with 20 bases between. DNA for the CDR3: TGTGCCAGCACTTCAGGGGCGCCGGGAACGGGCTACACCTTC. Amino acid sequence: CASTSGAPGTGYTF.

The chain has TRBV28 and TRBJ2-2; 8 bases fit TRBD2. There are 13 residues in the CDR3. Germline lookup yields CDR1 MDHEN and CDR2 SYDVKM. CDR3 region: CGCLAGNTGELFF. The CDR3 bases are TGTGGCTGCCTAGCGGGGAACACCGGGGAGCTGTTTTTT.

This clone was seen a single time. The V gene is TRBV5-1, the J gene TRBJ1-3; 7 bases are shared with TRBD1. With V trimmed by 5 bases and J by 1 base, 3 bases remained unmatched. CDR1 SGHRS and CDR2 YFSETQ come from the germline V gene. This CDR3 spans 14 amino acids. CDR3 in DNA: TGCGCCAGCAGACCGGACAGGTCTGGAAACACCATATATTTT. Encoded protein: CASRPDRSGNTIYF.

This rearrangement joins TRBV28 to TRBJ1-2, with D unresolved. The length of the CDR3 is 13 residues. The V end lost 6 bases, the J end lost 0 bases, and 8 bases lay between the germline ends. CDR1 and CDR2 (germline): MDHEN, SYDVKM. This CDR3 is CASRAPTNYGYTF. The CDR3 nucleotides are TGTGCCAGCAGGGCCCCCACTAACTATGGCTACACCTTC.

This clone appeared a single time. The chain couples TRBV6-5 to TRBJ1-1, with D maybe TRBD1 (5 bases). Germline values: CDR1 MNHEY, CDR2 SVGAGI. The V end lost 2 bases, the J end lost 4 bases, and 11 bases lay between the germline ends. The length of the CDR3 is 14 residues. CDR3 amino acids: CASSYGGSATEAFF. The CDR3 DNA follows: TGTGCCAGCAGTTACGGGGGGTCGGCCACTGAAGCTTTCTTT.

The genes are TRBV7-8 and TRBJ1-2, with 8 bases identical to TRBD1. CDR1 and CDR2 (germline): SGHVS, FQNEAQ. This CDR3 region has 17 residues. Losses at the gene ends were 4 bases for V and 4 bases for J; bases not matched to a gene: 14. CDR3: CASSSQGTGPTLYGYTF. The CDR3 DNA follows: TGTGCCAGCAGCTCCCAGGGGACAGGCCCGACACTCTATGGCTACACCTTC.

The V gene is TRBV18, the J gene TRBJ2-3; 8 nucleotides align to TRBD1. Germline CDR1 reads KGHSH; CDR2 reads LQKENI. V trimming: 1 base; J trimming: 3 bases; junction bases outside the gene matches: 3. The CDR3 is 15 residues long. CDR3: CASSPRTGLTDTQYF. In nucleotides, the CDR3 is TGTGCCAGCTCACCACGGACAGGGCTTACAGATACGCAGTATTTT.